This T cell receptor beta chain derives from a study of OX40 agonist ivuxolimab in advanced cancers. Assay: immunoSEQ multiplex PCR; the TCRdb copy retains only in-frame clones and omits some. The table includes about 73,000 clones, about 87% detected once. Germline V gene data show CDR1 as SGHNT and CDR2 as YYREEE (reference sequence). With 3 bases removed from V and 2 bases from J, the gap between germline ends came to 6 bases. The CDR3 loop spans 12 amino acids. This TCR derives from an adult with an advanced solid tumor such as melanoma, head and neck, liver or kidney cancer. Sequencing was performed on CD4+ or CD8+ T cells sorted from blood, taken in a trial of the OX40 agonist ivuxolimab. This chain joins TRBV5-4 and TRBJ2-7, with D perhaps TRBD1 (5 bases). The CDR3 is CASSSGTYEQYF. The CDR3 bases are TGTGCCAGCAGCTCAGGGACCTACGAGCAGTACTTC.